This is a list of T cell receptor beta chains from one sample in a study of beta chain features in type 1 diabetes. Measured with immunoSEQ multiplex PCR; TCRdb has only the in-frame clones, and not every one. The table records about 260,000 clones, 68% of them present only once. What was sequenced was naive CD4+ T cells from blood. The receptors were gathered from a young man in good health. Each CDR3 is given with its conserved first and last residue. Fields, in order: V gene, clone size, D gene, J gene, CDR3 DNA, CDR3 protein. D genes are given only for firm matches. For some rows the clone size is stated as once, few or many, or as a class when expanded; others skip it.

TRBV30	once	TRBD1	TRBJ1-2	TGTGCCTGGAGGCCCCCGGGACAGGGTTTCTATGGCTACACCTTC	CAWRPPGQGFYGYTF
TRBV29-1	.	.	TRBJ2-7	TGCAGCGTTGAAAACAGGAAGACCTACGAGCAGTACTTC	CSVENRKTYEQYF
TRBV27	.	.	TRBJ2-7	TGTGCCAGCACCCGATCCGGCAGGGTGCGGTACGAGCAGTACTTC	CASTRSGRVRYEQYF
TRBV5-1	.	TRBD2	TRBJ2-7	TGCGCCAGCAGTTCCCGGACTAGTAGCGAGCAGTACTTC	CASSSRTSSEQYF
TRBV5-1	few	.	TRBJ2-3	TGCGCCAGCAGCTTGGATGGAACTTCCACAGATACGCAGTATTTT	CASSLDGTSTDTQYF
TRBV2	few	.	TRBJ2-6	TGTGCCAGCAGGACAGACTACTCTGGGGCCAACGTCCTGACTTTC	CASRTDYSGANVLTF
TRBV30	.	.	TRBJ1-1	TGTGCCTGGATCAGCGACCCCCCGAGGACTGAAGCTTTCTTT	CAWISDPPRTEAFF
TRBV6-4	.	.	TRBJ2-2	TGTGCCAGCAGTACGAACACCGGGGAGCTGTTTTTT	CASSTNTGELFF
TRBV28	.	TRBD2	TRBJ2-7	TGTGCCAGCAGTTCCGGTGCCGGGGGGAGGTACGAGCAGTACTTC	CASSSGAGGRYEQYF
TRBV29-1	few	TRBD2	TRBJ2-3	TGCAGCGCCTATACGCCTAGCGGGAAGGGAACAGATACGCAGTATTTT	CSAYTPSGKGTDTQYF
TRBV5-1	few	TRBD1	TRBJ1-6	TGCGCCAGCAGCGTGGGACAGGGAGGTTCACCCCTCCACTTT	CASSVGQGGSPLHF
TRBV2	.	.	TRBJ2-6	TGTGCCAGCAGTGCACAGCTTTCTGGGGCCAACGTCCTGACTTTC	CASSAQLSGANVLTF
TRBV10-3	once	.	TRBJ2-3	TGTGCCATCAGTGAGTCGATACGAGATCTCACAGATACGCAGTATTTT	CAISESIRDLTDTQYF
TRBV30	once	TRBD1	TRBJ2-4	TGTGCCTGGAGTGTACCGGGACAGGCGCGTAAAAACATTCAGTACTTC	CAWSVPGQARKNIQYF
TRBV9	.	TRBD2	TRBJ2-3	TGTGCCAGCAGCCAGGACGAAGGGCGGGAGATGGCGTATTTT	CASSQDEGREMAYF
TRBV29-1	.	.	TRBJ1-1	TGCAGCGTACGTAGTGGGCGGGTTACTGAAGCTTTCTTT	CSVRSGRVTEAFF
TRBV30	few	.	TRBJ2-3	TGTGCCTGGAGTTCAGGCACAGATACGCAGTATTTT	CAWSSGTDTQYF
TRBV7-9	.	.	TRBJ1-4	TGTGCCAGCAGCTTTGGGCAGGAAAATGAAAAACTGTTTTTT	CASSFGQENEKLFF
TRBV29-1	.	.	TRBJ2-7	TGCAGCGTTGGGACCTCGGGACCCTACGAGCAGTACTTC	CSVGTSGPYEQYF
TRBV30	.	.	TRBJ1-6	TGTGCCTGGAGTATTGATGGTGGAGATAATTCACCCCTCCACTTT	CAWSIDGGDNSPLHF
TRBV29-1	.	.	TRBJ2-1	TGCAGCGTTTACGACAGGTCGGAGGGGGTTGAGCAGTTCTTC	CSVYDRSEGVEQFF
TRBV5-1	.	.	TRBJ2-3	TGCGCCAGCGGTGGAGGTAGCCCTAGCACAGATACGCAGTATTTT	CASGGGSPSTDTQYF
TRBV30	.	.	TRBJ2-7	TGTGCCTGGAGTGGGGAAGGGCCCTACGAGCAGTACTTC	CAWSGEGPYEQYF
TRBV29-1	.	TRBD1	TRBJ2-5	TGCAGCGTGGACAGGGGGTCGGACGAGACCCAGTACTTC	CSVDRGSDETQYF
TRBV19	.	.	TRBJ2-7	TGTGCCAGTAGTAGGGACTCAAGGGGCTACGAGCAGTACTTC	CASSRDSRGYEQYF
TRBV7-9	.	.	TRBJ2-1	TGTGCCAGCAGCTCTGGGGGCCTAGGGCGGTTCTTC	CASSSGGLGRFF
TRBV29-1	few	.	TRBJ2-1	TGCAGCGTTGTACCGGGTACAAATGAGCAGTTCTTC	CSVVPGTNEQFF
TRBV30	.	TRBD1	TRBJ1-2	TGTGCCTGGAGTGGACAGGGTACGTCTCTTGGCTACACCTTC	CAWSGQGTSLGYTF
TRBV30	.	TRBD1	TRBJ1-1	TGTGCCTGGAGTGTTGTCCGGGACAGGGATTCTGGCACTGAAGCTTTCTTT	CAWSVVRDRDSGTEAFF
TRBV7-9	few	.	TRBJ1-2	TGTGCCAGCAGCTTAGAAGGCTATGGCTACACCTTC	CASSLEGYGYTF
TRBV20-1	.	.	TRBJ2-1	TGCAGTGCGTCCAGCGTAAATGAGCAGTTCTTC	CSASSVNEQFF
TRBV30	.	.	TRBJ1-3	TGTGCCTGGAGGGATTCTGGAAACACCATATATTTT	CAWRDSGNTIYF
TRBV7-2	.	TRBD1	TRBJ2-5	TGTGCCAGCAGCTTCAGGGGGCGGGAGACCCAGTACTTC	CASSFRGRETQYF
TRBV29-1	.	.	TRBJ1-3	TGCAGCGTTGACGCCCGCTCTGGAAACACCATATATTTT	CSVDARSGNTIYF
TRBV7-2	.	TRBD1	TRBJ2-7	TGTGCCAGCAGAGATGACAGGGGGCCCTACGAGCAGTACTTC	CASRDDRGPYEQYF
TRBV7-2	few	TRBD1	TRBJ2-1	TGTGCCAGCAAGGCAGGACAGGGACGGAATGAGCAGTTCTTC	CASKAGQGRNEQFF
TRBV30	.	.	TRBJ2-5	TGTGCCTGGAAGGGGCTCCAAGAGACCCAGTACTTC	CAWKGLQETQYF
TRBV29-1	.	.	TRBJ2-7	TGCAGCGTTGTGGGGACTTCCTACGAGCAGTACTTC	CSVVGTSYEQYF
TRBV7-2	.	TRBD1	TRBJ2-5	TGTGCCAGCAGTTCGACAGGGGTATTAAAAGAGACCCAGTACTTC	CASSSTGVLKETQYF
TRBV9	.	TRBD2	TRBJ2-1	TGTGCCAGCAGCGTAGGATATCCGGGAGGCGCCTCCTACAATGAGCAGTTCTTC	CASSVGYPGGASYNEQFF
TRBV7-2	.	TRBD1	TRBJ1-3	TGTGCCAGCAGCAGGGGACAGGATGGAAACACCATATATTTT	CASSRGQDGNTIYF
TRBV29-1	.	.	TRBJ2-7	TGCAGCGTTGAAGCCCAGGGAGCCTACGAGCAGTACTTC	CSVEAQGAYEQYF
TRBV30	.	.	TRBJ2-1	TGTGCCTGGAGGGACAACTCCTACAATGAGCAGTTCTTC	CAWRDNSYNEQFF
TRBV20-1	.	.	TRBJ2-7	TGCAGTGCTAGGAAAAGGGACGAGCAGTACTTC	CSARKRDEQYF
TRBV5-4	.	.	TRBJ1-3	TGTGCCAGCAGCTTGGAACCGAGTCTAAACTCTGGAAACACCATATATTTT	CASSLEPSLNSGNTIYF
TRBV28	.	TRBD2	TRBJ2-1	TGTGCCAGCTCCTTAGCGGGAGGGAGCTCCTACAATGAGCAGTTCTTC	CASSLAGGSSYNEQFF
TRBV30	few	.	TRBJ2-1	TGTGCCTGGACAGGGCGGGGAGTGTCCTACAATGAGCAGTTCTTC	CAWTGRGVSYNEQFF
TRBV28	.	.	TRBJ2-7	TGTGCCAGCAGTTTAGGGGGTGAAGACGAGCAGTACTTC	CASSLGGEDEQYF
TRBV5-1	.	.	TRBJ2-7	TGCGCCAGCAGCTTGGAGGGGGTCTACGAGCAGTACTTC	CASSLEGVYEQYF
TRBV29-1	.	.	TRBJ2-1	TGCAGCTTCGGAGGGGCCTACAATGAGCAGTTCTTC	CSFGGAYNEQFF
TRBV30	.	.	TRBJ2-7	TGTGCCTGGAGCCCGGGATTCTACGAGCAGTACTTC	CAWSPGFYEQYF
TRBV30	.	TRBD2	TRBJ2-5	TGTGCCTGCCCGGGGGTAGCGGGGGAGACCCAGTACTTC	CACPGVAGETQYF
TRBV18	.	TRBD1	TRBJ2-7	TGTGCCAGCGCTGAGGGACAGATCTCCTACGAGCAGTACTTC	CASAEGQISYEQYF
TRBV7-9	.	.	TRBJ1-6	TGTGCCAGCAGCCCTGGGGGTTCACCCCTCCACTTT	CASSPGGSPLHF
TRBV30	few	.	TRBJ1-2	TGTGCCTGGTCACACACAGGTGGCTACACCTTC	CAWSHTGGYTF
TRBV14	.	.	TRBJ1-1	TGTGCCAGTGGATGGAACACTGAAGCTTTCTTT	CASGWNTEAFF
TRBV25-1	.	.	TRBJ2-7	TGTGCCAGCTCCCAGGTCCTATTCTACGAGCAGTACTTC	CASSQVLFYEQYF